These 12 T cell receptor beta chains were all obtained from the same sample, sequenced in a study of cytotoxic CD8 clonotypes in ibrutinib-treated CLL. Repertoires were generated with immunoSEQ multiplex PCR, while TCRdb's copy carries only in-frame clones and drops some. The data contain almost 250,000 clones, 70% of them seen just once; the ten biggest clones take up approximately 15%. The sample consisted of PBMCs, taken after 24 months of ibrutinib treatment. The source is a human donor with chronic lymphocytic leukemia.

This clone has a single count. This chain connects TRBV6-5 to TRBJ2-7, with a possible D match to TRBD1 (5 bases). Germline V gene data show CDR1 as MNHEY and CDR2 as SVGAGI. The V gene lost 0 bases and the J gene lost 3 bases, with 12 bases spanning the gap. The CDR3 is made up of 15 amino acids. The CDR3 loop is CASSYSTSDSYEQYF. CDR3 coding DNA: TGTGCCAGCAGTTACTCGACCTCAGACAGCTACGAGCAGTACTTC.

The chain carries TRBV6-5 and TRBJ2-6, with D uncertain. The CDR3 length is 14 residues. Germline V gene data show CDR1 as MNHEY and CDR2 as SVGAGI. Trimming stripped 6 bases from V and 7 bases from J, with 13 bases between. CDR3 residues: CASSQTLGANVLTF. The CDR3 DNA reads TGTGCCAGCAGCCAAACTCTGGGCGCCAACGTCCTGACTTTC.

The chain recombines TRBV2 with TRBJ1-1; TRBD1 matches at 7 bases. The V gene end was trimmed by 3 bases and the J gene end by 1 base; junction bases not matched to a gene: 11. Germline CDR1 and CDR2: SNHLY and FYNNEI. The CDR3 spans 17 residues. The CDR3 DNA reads TGTGCCAGCAGTGAGCCTGACAGGGTTGGCAGGAACACTGAAGCTTTCTTT. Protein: CASSEPDRVGRNTEAFF.

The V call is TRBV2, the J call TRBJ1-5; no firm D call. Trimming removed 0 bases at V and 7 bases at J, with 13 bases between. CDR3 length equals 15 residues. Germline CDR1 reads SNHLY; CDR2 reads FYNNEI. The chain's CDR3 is CASSEAARGEQPQHF. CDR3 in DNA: TGTGCCAGCAGTGAAGCGGCTCGGGGAGAACAGCCCCAGCATTTT.

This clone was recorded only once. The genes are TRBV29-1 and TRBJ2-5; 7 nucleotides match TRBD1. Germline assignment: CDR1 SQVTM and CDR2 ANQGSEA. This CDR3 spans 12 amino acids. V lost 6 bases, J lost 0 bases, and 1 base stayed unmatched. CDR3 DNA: TGCAGCGTCGACAGGGACCAAGAGACCCAGTACTTC. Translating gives CSVDRDQETQYF.

Written as DNA, the CDR3 is TGTGCCAGCAGTCTAGCGGGTACTAACCCCTACGAGCAGTACTTC. Amino acids: CASSLAGTNPYEQYF. The chain links TRBV11-2 to TRBJ2-7; 8 bases agree with TRBD2. With 6 bases clipped from V and 2 bases from J, the junction kept 9 bases outside the gene matches. The CDR3 covers 15 residues. Germline V gives CDR1 SGHAT, CDR2 FQNNGV.

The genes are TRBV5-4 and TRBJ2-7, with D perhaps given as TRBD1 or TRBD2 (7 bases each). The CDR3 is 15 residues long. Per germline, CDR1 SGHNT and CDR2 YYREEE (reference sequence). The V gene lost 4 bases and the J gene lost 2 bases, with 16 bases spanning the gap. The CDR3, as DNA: TGTGCCAGCAGCCCCAGGGGGGGCCTCACCTACGAGCAGTACTTC. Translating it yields CASSPRGGLTYEQYF.

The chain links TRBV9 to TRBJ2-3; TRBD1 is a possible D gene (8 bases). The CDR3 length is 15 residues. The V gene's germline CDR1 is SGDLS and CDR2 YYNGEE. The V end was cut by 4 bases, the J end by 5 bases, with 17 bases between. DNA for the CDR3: TGTGCCAGCAGCTCCAGGGGGCGGGAGATAGATACGCAGTATTTT. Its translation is CASSSRGREIDTQYF. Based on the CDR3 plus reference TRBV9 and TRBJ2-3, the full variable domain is DSGVTQTPKHLITATGQRVTLRCSPRSGDLSVYWYQQSLDQGLQFLIQYYNGEERAKGNILERFSAQQFPDLHSELNLSSLELGDSALYFCASSSRGREIDTQYFGPGTRLTVL.

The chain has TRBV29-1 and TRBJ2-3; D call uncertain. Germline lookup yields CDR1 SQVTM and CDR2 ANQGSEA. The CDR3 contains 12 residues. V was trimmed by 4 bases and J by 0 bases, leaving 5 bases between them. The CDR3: CSVGISTDTQYF. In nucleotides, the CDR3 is TGCAGCGTTGGTATAAGCACAGATACGCAGTATTTT.

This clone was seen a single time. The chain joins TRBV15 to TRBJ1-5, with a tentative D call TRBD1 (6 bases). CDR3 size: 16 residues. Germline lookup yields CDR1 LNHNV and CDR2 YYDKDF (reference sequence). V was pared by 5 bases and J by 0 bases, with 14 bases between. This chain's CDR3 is CATSRGGAYSNQPQHF. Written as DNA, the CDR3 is TGTGCCACCAGCCGGGGGGGGGCCTATAGCAATCAGCCCCAGCATTTT. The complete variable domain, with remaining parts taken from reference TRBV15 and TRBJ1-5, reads DAMVIQNPRYQVTQFGKPVTLSCSQTLNHNVMYWYQQKSSQAPKLLFHYYDKDFNNEADTPDNFQSRRPNTSFCFLDIRSPGLGDTAMYLCATSRGGAYSNQPQHFGDGTRLSIL.

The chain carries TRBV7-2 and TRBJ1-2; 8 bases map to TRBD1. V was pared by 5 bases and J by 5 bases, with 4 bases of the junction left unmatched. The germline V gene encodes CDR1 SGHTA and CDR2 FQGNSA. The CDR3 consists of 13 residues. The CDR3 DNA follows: TGTGCCAGCAGCCTAGACAGGGGTTATGGCTACACCTTC. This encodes CASSLDRGYGYTF. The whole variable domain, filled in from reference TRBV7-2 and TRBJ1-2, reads GAGVSQSPSNKVTEKGKDVELRCDPISGHTALYWYRQSLGQGLEFLIYFQGNSAPDKSGLPSDRFSAERTGGSVSTLTIQRTQQEDSAVYLCASSLDRGYGYTFGSGTRLTVV.

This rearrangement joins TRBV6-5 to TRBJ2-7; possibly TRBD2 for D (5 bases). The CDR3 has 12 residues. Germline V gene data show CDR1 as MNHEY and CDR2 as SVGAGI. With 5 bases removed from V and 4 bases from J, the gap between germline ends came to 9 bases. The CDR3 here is CASSPPGYEQYF. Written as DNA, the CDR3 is TGTGCCAGCAGTCCCCCGGGATACGAGCAGTACTTC.